These T cell receptor beta chains were read from a single sample in a study of molecular identifiers for immune sequencing clone quantification. TCRdb redid the calling of the PCR reads with MiXCR, one entry per CDR3 protein. The sample consists of about 510,000 distinct CDR3 sequences, about 21% of them appearing once. Material: naive CD8+ T cells from blood, with Jurkat cell RNA spiked in. Receptors originate from a human donor in good health. Some libraries in this study had Jurkat cell RNA spiked in. Each CDR3 is given with its conserved first and last residue. The order of the fields is V gene, D gene, clone size, J gene, CDR3 length, CDR3 protein, CDR3 DNA. The D gene is left open where the match is weak. Part of the rows lack a size; the others show once, few, many or a class for expanded clones.

v_gene: TRBV5-1
d_gene: TRBD1
abundance: many
j_gene: TRBJ2-2
len: 16
CDR3aa: CASSWGQGGRAGELFF
CDR3nt: TGCGCCAGCAGCTGGGGACAGGGAGGAAGAGCCGGGGAGCTGTTTTTT

v_gene: TRBV20-1
d_gene: TRBD1
abundance: many
j_gene: TRBJ2-7
len: 12
CDR3aa: CSARTGGYEQYF
CDR3nt: TGCAGTGCGCGGACAGGGGGCTACGAGCAGTACTTC

v_gene: TRBV28
d_gene: NA
abundance: NA
j_gene: TRBJ1-1
len: 12
CDR3aa: CASKHLNTEAFF
CDR3nt: TGTGCCAGCAAACACCTGAACACTGAAGCTTTCTTT

v_gene: TRBV20-1
d_gene: TRBD2
abundance: NA
j_gene: TRBJ2-1
len: 19
CDR3aa: CSARGGGLAGVGPWNEQFF
CDR3nt: TGCAGTGCTAGAGGGGGGGGACTAGCGGGCGTGGGACCCTGGAATGAGCAGTTCTTC

v_gene: TRBV9
d_gene: NA
abundance: many
j_gene: TRBJ2-5
len: 15
CDR3aa: CASSVGTLYQETQYF
CDR3nt: TGTGCCAGCAGCGTTGGGACACTGTACCAAGAGACCCAGTACTTC

v_gene: TRBV6-6
d_gene: TRBD2
abundance: NA
j_gene: TRBJ2-7
len: 15
CDR3aa: CASGYVLAGENEQYF
CDR3nt: TGTGCCAGCGGCTACGTCCTAGCGGGAGAAAACGAGCAGTACTTC

v_gene: TRBV6-2/TRBV6-3
d_gene: NA
abundance: NA
j_gene: TRBJ2-3
len: 16
CDR3aa: CASSYSVAVSPDTQYF
CDR3nt: TGTGCCAGCAGTTACTCGGTAGCGGTCAGCCCAGATACGCAGTATTTT

v_gene: TRBV29-1
d_gene: TRBD2
abundance: many
j_gene: TRBJ2-2
len: 15
CDR3aa: CSVEALAGSPGELFF
CDR3nt: TGCAGCGTTGAAGCACTAGCGGGGTCCCCCGGGGAGCTGTTTTTT

v_gene: TRBV12-3/TRBV12-4
d_gene: TRBD1
abundance: many
j_gene: TRBJ2-7
len: 15
CDR3aa: CASSLGQGTSYEQYF
CDR3nt: TGTGCCAGTAGTCTCGGACAGGGGACATCCTACGAGCAGTACTTC

v_gene: TRBV27
d_gene: NA
abundance: NA
j_gene: TRBJ2-7
len: 14
CDR3aa: CASSLQDLSDEQYF
CDR3nt: TGTGCCAGCAGTCTACAGGACCTCTCCGACGAGCAGTACTTC

v_gene: TRBV11-2
d_gene: NA
abundance: NA
j_gene: TRBJ2-5
len: 15
CDR3aa: CASSLGAGYTETQYF
CDR3nt: TGTGCCAGCAGCTTAGGGGCGGGGTACACCGAGACCCAGTACTTC

v_gene: TRBV20-1
d_gene: NA
abundance: many
j_gene: TRBJ2-7
len: 13
CDR3aa: CSATGTDSYEQYF
CDR3nt: TGCAGTGCCACCGGGACTGACTCCTACGAGCAGTACTTC

v_gene: TRBV5-6
d_gene: TRBD1
abundance: few
j_gene: TRBJ2-1
len: 18
CDR3aa: CASSLGTLPGQQWNEQFF
CDR3nt: TGTGCCAGCAGCTTGGGTACCCTACCGGGACAGCAGTGGAATGAGCAGTTCTTC

v_gene: TRBV7-9
d_gene: NA
abundance: many
j_gene: TRBJ2-2
len: 15
CDR3aa: CASSLATENTGELFF
CDR3nt: TGTGCCAGCAGCTTAGCTACGGAGAACACCGGGGAGCTGTTTTTT

v_gene: TRBV6-5
d_gene: NA
abundance: NA
j_gene: TRBJ2-7
len: 13
CDR3aa: CASSYIQANEQYF
CDR3nt: TGTGCCAGCAGTTACATACAGGCTAACGAGCAGTACTTC

v_gene: TRBV28
d_gene: NA
abundance: NA
j_gene: TRBJ2-5
len: 13
CDR3aa: CASSVGWGETQYF
CDR3nt: TGTGCCAGCAGTGTCGGGTGGGGGGAGACCCAGTACTTC

v_gene: TRBV7-6
d_gene: NA
abundance: NA
j_gene: TRBJ2-3
len: 15
CDR3aa: CASSLFPGDTDTQYF
CDR3nt: TGTGCCAGCAGCTTATTTCCGGGGGACACAGATACGCAGTATTTT

v_gene: TRBV21-1
d_gene: NA
abundance: few
j_gene: TRBJ1-1
len: 12
CDR3aa: CASSKKTPEAFF
CDR3nt: TGTGCCAGCAGCAAAAAAACCCCTGAAGCTTTCTTT

v_gene: TRBV7-6
d_gene: TRBD1
abundance: many
j_gene: TRBJ1-5
len: 16
CDR3aa: CASSQSGGAGNQPQHF
CDR3nt: TGTGCCAGCAGCCAGTCAGGGGGCGCTGGCAATCAGCCCCAGCATTTT

v_gene: TRBV13
d_gene: NA
abundance: few
j_gene: TRBJ2-1
len: 16
CDR3aa: CASSFNSVAPYNEQFF
CDR3nt: TGTGCCAGCAGCTTCAATTCAGTTGCCCCCTACAATGAGCAGTTCTTC

v_gene: TRBV6-1
d_gene: NA
abundance: many
j_gene: TRBJ1-6
len: 16
CDR3aa: CASSEGRGSYNSPLHF
CDR3nt: TGTGCCAGCAGTGAAGGACGGGGCTCCTATAATTCACCCCTCCACTTT

v_gene: TRBV9
d_gene: NA
abundance: many
j_gene: TRBJ1-5
len: 14
CDR3aa: CASSGPGGNQPQHF
CDR3nt: TGTGCCAGCAGCGGTCCAGGGGGCAATCAGCCCCAGCATTTT

v_gene: TRBV13
d_gene: NA
abundance: few
j_gene: TRBJ2-5
len: 14
CDR3aa: CASSLGREEETQYF
CDR3nt: TGTGCCAGCAGCTTAGGGAGGGAGGAAGAGACCCAGTACTTC

v_gene: TRBV28
d_gene: NA
abundance: few
j_gene: TRBJ2-7
len: 16
CDR3aa: CASSPGAGRISYEQYF
CDR3nt: TGTGCCAGCAGCCCGGGGGCGGGGCGGATCTCCTACGAGCAGTACTTC

v_gene: TRBV5-8
d_gene: TRBD1
abundance: many
j_gene: TRBJ2-3
len: 16
CDR3aa: CASSLRTGGVGDTQYF
CDR3nt: TGTGCCAGCAGCTTAAGGACAGGGGGCGTAGGGGATACGCAGTATTTT

v_gene: TRBV12-3/TRBV12-4
d_gene: NA
abundance: many
j_gene: TRBJ2-3
len: 13
CDR3aa: CASTPPRTDTQYF
CDR3nt: TGTGCCTCCACACCCCCCAGGACAGATACGCAGTATTTT

v_gene: TRBV7-2
d_gene: NA
abundance: many
j_gene: TRBJ2-7
len: 15
CDR3aa: CASSLGGMISYEQYF
CDR3nt: TGTGCCAGCAGCTTGGGGGGAATGATTTCCTACGAGCAGTACTTC

v_gene: TRBV30
d_gene: NA
abundance: NA
j_gene: TRBJ1-1
len: 14
CDR3aa: CAWSIGTGNTEAFF
CDR3nt: TGTGCCTGGAGTATTGGGACGGGGAACACTGAAGCTTTCTTT

v_gene: TRBV20-1
d_gene: TRBD2
abundance: few
j_gene: TRBJ2-7
len: 17
CDR3aa: CSAPGTSGGQPAYEQYF
CDR3nt: TGCAGTGCCCCCGGGACTAGCGGGGGGCAACCAGCCTACGAGCAGTACTTC

v_gene: TRBV11-2
d_gene: TRBD2
abundance: NA
j_gene: TRBJ2-1
len: 18
CDR3aa: CASSPPRAGDWGYNEQFF
CDR3nt: TGTGCCAGCAGCCCCCCTCGAGCGGGAGACTGGGGGTACAATGAGCAGTTCTTC

v_gene: TRBV12-3/TRBV12-4
d_gene: NA
abundance: few
j_gene: TRBJ2-3
len: 14
CDR3aa: CASTMGPGDDTQYF
CDR3nt: TGTGCCAGCACCATGGGACCCGGTGATGATACGCAGTATTTT

v_gene: TRBV4-1
d_gene: TRBD1
abundance: many
j_gene: TRBJ2-1
len: 17
CDR3aa: CASSQDLGQGFSNEQFF
CDR3nt: TGCGCCAGCAGCCAAGATTTAGGACAGGGGTTTAGCAATGAGCAGTTCTTC

v_gene: TRBV30
d_gene: NA
abundance: few
j_gene: TRBJ1-5
len: 14
CDR3aa: CAWSVMGGGQPQHF
CDR3nt: TGTGCCTGGAGTGTCATGGGGGGAGGTCAGCCCCAGCATTTT

v_gene: TRBV7-9
d_gene: NA
abundance: many
j_gene: TRBJ2-7
len: 9
CDR3aa: CASGSILYF
CDR3nt: TGTGCCAGCGGATCGATTCTGTACTTC

v_gene: TRBV12-3/TRBV12-4
d_gene: TRBD1
abundance: few
j_gene: TRBJ1-2
len: 15
CDR3aa: CASSAWDREHYGYTF
CDR3nt: TGTGCCAGCAGCGCCTGGGACAGGGAGCACTATGGCTACACCTTC

v_gene: TRBV12-3/TRBV12-4
d_gene: TRBD1
abundance: many
j_gene: TRBJ2-3
len: 16
CDR3aa: CASSQRQGAEADTQYF
CDR3nt: TGTGCCAGCAGTCAAAGACAGGGGGCGGAGGCAGATACGCAGTATTTT

v_gene: TRBV5-5
d_gene: NA
abundance: NA
j_gene: TRBJ2-7
len: 12
CDR3aa: CASAEEDYEQYF
CDR3nt: TGTGCCAGCGCCGAGGAGGACTACGAGCAGTACTTC

v_gene: TRBV29-1
d_gene: NA
abundance: many
j_gene: TRBJ1-1
len: 11
CDR3aa: CSVHKALEAFF
CDR3nt: TGCAGCGTCCATAAGGCTTTGGAAGCTTTCTTT

v_gene: TRBV7-2
d_gene: NA
abundance: many
j_gene: TRBJ1-1
len: 13
CDR3aa: CASSLEGLTEAFF
CDR3nt: TGTGCCAGCAGCTTAGAAGGTCTCACTGAAGCTTTCTTT

v_gene: TRBV4-3
d_gene: NA
abundance: many
j_gene: TRBJ2-2
len: 17
CDR3aa: CASSQEYGEAGTGELFF
CDR3nt: TGCGCCAGCAGCCAAGAATACGGGGAGGCAGGCACCGGGGAGCTGTTTTTT

v_gene: TRBV7-9
d_gene: NA
abundance: few
j_gene: TRBJ1-4
len: 16
CDR3aa: CASSPPAGAPDEKLFF
CDR3nt: TGTGCCAGCAGCCCTCCGGCAGGGGCGCCGGATGAAAAACTGTTTTTT

v_gene: TRBV27
d_gene: NA
abundance: NA
j_gene: TRBJ2-7
len: 13
CDR3aa: CASSFNKGYEQYF
CDR3nt: TGTGCCAGCAGTTTCAATAAGGGTTACGAGCAGTACTTC

v_gene: TRBV3-1
d_gene: TRBD1
abundance: few
j_gene: TRBJ1-5
len: 16
CDR3aa: CASSQGTGRSNQPQHF
CDR3nt: TGTGCCAGCAGCCAAGGGACAGGGAGGAGCAATCAGCCCCAGCATTTT

v_gene: TRBV25-1
d_gene: NA
abundance: NA
j_gene: TRBJ1-4
len: 14
CDR3aa: CASSEISANEKLFF
CDR3nt: TGTGCCAGCAGTGAAATTTCGGCTAATGAAAAACTGTTTTTT

v_gene: TRBV7-9
d_gene: TRBD2
abundance: NA
j_gene: TRBJ2-1
len: 15
CDR3aa: CASSRLAGVSNEQFF
CDR3nt: TGTGCCAGCAGCCGACTAGCGGGAGTCAGCAATGAGCAGTTCTTC

v_gene: TRBV6-1
d_gene: NA
abundance: NA
j_gene: TRBJ1-2
len: 15
CDR3aa: CASSETMGLLYGYTF
CDR3nt: TGTGCCAGCAGTGAAACGATGGGCTTACTCTATGGCTACACCTTC

v_gene: TRBV6-2/TRBV6-3
d_gene: NA
abundance: few
j_gene: TRBJ1-5
len: 18
CDR3aa: CASSYLDSPGYSNQPQHF
CDR3nt: TGTGCCAGCAGTTACCTGGACAGTCCAGGATATAGCAATCAGCCCCAGCATTTT

v_gene: TRBV6-5
d_gene: TRBD2
abundance: many
j_gene: TRBJ2-3
len: 16
CDR3aa: CASSLGAGGSTDTQYF
CDR3nt: TGTGCCAGCAGTCTGGGGGCGGGGGGAAGCACAGATACGCAGTATTTT